These 32 T cell receptor beta chains were all obtained from the same sample, sequenced in a study of blood T cell repertoires in COVID-19. Sequencing used immunoSEQ multiplex PCR; TCRdb keeps in-frame clones, though not all of them. The sample carries about 100,000 clones, around 90% recorded once. Sequenced input: peripheral blood. All receptors derive from a woman in her sixties with acute or convalescent COVID-19.

The CDR3 DNA reads TGTGCCAGCAGCCAAGATCGGTGGTACAATTCACCCCTCCACTTT. Protein product: CASSQDRWYNSPLHF. The chain couples TRBV14 to TRBJ1-6; D gene uncertain. CDR1 SGHDN and CDR2 FVKESK come from the germline V gene. Deletions cut 0 bases from V and 7 bases from J, with 10 bases between. CDR3 size: 15 residues.

The genes are TRBV19 and TRBJ1-2; TRBD1 aligns across 9 bases. Germline V gene lookup returns CDR1 LNHDA and CDR2 SQIVND (reference sequence). With 4 bases clipped from V and 5 bases from J, the junction kept 8 bases outside the gene matches. This CDR3 is 15 amino acids long. In DNA form, the CDR3 reads TGTGCCAGTAGTACTCCCCCGGGACAGGGATATGGCTACACCTTC. Translating gives CASSTPPGQGYGYTF.

The chain is built from TRBV21-1 and TRBJ1-5. TRBV21-1 is designated a pseudogene. The CDR3 totals 17 residues. DNA of the CDR3: TGTGCCAGCAGCAAAGAGGCGGGGATCCTCGGCAATCAGCCCCAGCATTTT. As protein: CASSKEAGILGNQPQHF.

The gene calls are TRBV7-8 and TRBJ2-7, with 9 nucleotides matching TRBD2. The V segment lost 5 bases and the J segment 5 bases; nucleotides outside the gene matches: 4. Germline CDR1 reads SGHVS; CDR2 reads FQNEAQ. The CDR3 extends over 13 amino acids. CDR3 nucleotides: TGTGCCAGCAGCCACGCTAGCGGGAACGAGCAGTACGTC. Residues: CASSHASGNEQYV.

The chain is built from TRBV6-4 and TRBJ2-7; D possibly corresponds to TRBD1 (6 bases). This CDR3 region has 14 residues. Germline CDR1 reads MRHNA; CDR2 reads SNTAGT. V dropped 7 bases and J dropped 0 bases, with 13 bases sitting between them. CDR3 region: CASKDRKSSYEQYV. The CDR3 DNA follows: TGTGCCAGCAAAGACAGGAAAAGCTCCTACGAGCAGTACGTC.

The chain carries TRBV11-2 and TRBJ2-7, with D maybe TRBD1 (6 bases). The CDR3 length is 14 residues. Germline CDR1 reads SGHAT; CDR2 reads FQNNGV. The germline V and J ends were trimmed by 1 base and 3 bases, with 10 bases remaining between them. The CDR3 sequence is CASSLGQAGYEQYF. The CDR3 DNA reads as TGTGCCAGCAGCTTAGGACAGGCGGGCTACGAGCAGTACTTC.

The CDR3 DNA reads as TGTGCCAGCAGCTTCTCAGACAGGGGAGGTGAAAAACTGTTTTTT. This translates into CASSFSDRGGEKLFF. The V call is TRBV11-2, the J call TRBJ1-4; 8 bases agree with TRBD1. Germline V gene lookup returns CDR1 SGHAT and CDR2 FQNNGV. Germline trimming cut 3 bases from V and 7 bases from J; bases unmatched to any gene: 7. The CDR3 covers 15 residues.

This chain connects TRBV7-9 to TRBJ1-1, with 7 positions matching TRBD1. The junction had 4 bases not matched to a gene; V was cut back by 3 bases and J by 0 bases. The CDR3 runs to 15 residues. CDR1 and CDR2 from the germline V gene are SEHNR and FQNEAQ (reference sequence). The DNA of the CDR3 is TGTGCCAGCAGCTTTGGGACAGCTCTGAACACTGAAGCTTTCTTT. It yields the protein CASSFGTALNTEAFF.

The V and J genes are TRBV5-5 and TRBJ1-6, with unresolved D. Trimming took 3 bases from V and 14 from J, leaving 9 bases between them. Looked up from germline, CDR1 is SGHKS and CDR2 is YYEKEE (reference sequence). This CDR3 has 11 residues. DNA of the CDR3: TGTGCCAGCAGCTCCCAGGTTACCCTCCACTTT. Residues: CASSSQVTLHF.

The chain links TRBV19 to TRBJ1-1; 8 nucleotides line up with TRBD1. Germline CDR1 LNHDA, CDR2 SQIVND (reference sequence). Trimming cost V 8 bases and J 4 bases; bases outside gene matches: 3. The CDR3 consists of 12 residues. The CDR3 DNA follows: TGTGCCAGTGTGACAGGGGCCACTGAAGCTTTCTTT. Amino acids: CASVTGATEAFF.

V gene TRBV4-2 combines with J gene TRBJ1-2; possible D gene TRBD1, 6 bases. Germline lookup yields CDR1 LGHNA and CDR2 YNFKEQ. CDR3 size: 12 residues. V was shortened by 4 bases and J by 10 bases, with 13 bases between the two germline ends. CDR3 sequence reads: CASSPTGGLYTF. CDR3 DNA: TGTGCCAGCAGCCCGACAGGAGGACTCTACACCTTC.

This rearrangement joins TRBV7-9 to TRBJ1-1; TRBD1 matches 9 bases. V dropped 5 bases and J dropped 5; count of bases not matched to a gene: 6. Looked up from germline, CDR1 is SEHNR and CDR2 is FQNEAQ (reference sequence). There are 14 residues in the CDR3. For the CDR3, the DNA is TGTGCCAGCAGCCTACAGGGGGCGATTACTGAAGCTTTCTTT. It is translated as CASSLQGAITEAFF.

This clone was observed a single time. The gene calls are TRBV2 and TRBJ1-3, with D maybe TRBD1 (5 bases). The CDR3 is 15 residues long. Germline assignment: CDR1 SNHLY and CDR2 FYNNEI. Trimming cost V 6 bases and J 0 bases, with 12 bases left between them. The CDR3, as DNA: TGTGCCAGCAGGGGACTCGGCGCCTCTGGAAACACCATATATTTT. It codes for CASRGLGASGNTIYF.

In DNA form, the CDR3 reads TGTGCCTGGAGCCAGGACAGGGTTGCCAATGAGCAGTTCTTC. Protein: CAWSQDRVANEQFF. The chain combines TRBV30 with TRBJ2-1; 8 nucleotides line up with TRBD1. The length of the CDR3 is 14 residues. From germline, CDR1 is GTSNPN and CDR2 SVGIG (reference sequence). Losses at the gene ends were 3 bases for V and 6 bases for J; bases not matched to a gene: 7.

This clone was detected only once. V gene TRBV28 combines with J gene TRBJ1-5; TRBD1 agrees at 12 bases. V was pared by 6 bases and J by 7 bases, with 7 bases of the junction left unmatched. Germline V gives CDR1 MDHEN, CDR2 SYDVKM. There are 15 residues in the CDR3. CDR3 in amino acids: CASRLRDRGRQPQHF. Written as DNA, the CDR3 is TGTGCCAGCAGGCTCCGGGACAGGGGGCGGCAGCCCCAGCATTTT.

The chain recombines TRBV7-3 with TRBJ1-4; D might be TRBD1 (6 bases). The germline gives CDR1 SGHTA, CDR2 FQGTGA. The V end was cut by 4 bases, the J end by 8 bases, with 17 bases between. There are 15 residues in the CDR3. The CDR3 here is CASSSSGTRGEKLFF. The DNA of the CDR3 is TGTGCCAGCAGCTCCTCCGGGACAAGAGGAGAAAAACTGTTTTTT.

This chain connects TRBV18 to TRBJ1-1; possible D gene TRBD1, 5 bases. Germline-derived CDR1 and CDR2 are KGHSH and LQKENI. CDR3 length: 14 amino acids. Trimming took 10 bases from V and 1 from J, leaving 16 bases between them. CDR3 DNA sequence: TGTGCCACCTTAACACGGGGGGGGAACACTGAAGCTTTCTTT. It translates to CATLTRGGNTEAFF. Full variable domain (outside the CDR3, taken from reference TRBV18 and TRBJ1-1): NAGVMQNPRHLVRRRGQEARLRCSPMKGHSHVYWYRQLPEEGLKFMVYLQKENIIDESGMPKERFSAEFPKEGPSILRIQQVVRGDSAAYFCATLTRGGNTEAFFGQGTRLTVV.

The J gene is TRBJ1-2, the V gene TRBV2; D is unclear. The germline gives CDR1 SNHLY, CDR2 FYNNEI. Trimming removed 2 bases at V and 5 bases at J, with 3 bases between. This CDR3 spans 11 amino acids. The CDR3 nucleotides are TGTGCCAGCAGTGAACTATATGGCTACACCTTC. Its translation: CASSELYGYTF.

The V call is TRBV30, the J call TRBJ2-3, with D perhaps matching TRBD2 (6 bases). Trimming shortened V by 5 bases and J by 0 bases, and 15 bases separated the two germline ends. This CDR3 is 15 amino acids long. Germline loops: CDR1 GTSNPN, CDR2 SVGIG (reference sequence). CDR3 DNA: TGTGCCTGGGCCGGGGGTCCACTAAGCACAGATACGCAGTATTTT. Its protein is CAWAGGPLSTDTQYF.

This clone has a single count. The genes are TRBV12-2 and TRBJ2-1; the table assigns TRBD2, which was not confirmed against the DNA. TRBV12-2 is a known pseudogene. The CDR3 runs 17 residues. The CDR3 spells CASRLMGYGSSYNEQFF. In DNA, the CDR3 is TGTGCAAGTCGCTTAATGGGTTATGGGAGCTCCTACAATGAGCAGTTCTTC.

The chain employs TRBV28 and TRBJ2-1; D unclear. V lost 5 bases and J 2 bases, leaving 10 bases between the germline ends. Germline loops: CDR1 MDHEN, CDR2 SYDVKM. The CDR3 totals 14 residues. The CDR3 DNA sequence: TGTGCCAGCAGTACCCCCCCAGCCTACAATGAGCAGTTCTTC. Translated: CASSTPPAYNEQFF.

The chain recombines TRBV18 with TRBJ2-3, with D possibly matching TRBD2 (5 bases). The CDR3 loop spans 16 amino acids. Germline CDR1 is KGHSH and CDR2 is LQKENI. V lost 4 bases, J lost 0 bases, and 14 bases lay in between. CDR3 region: CASSLQTTFSTDTQYF. Written as DNA, the CDR3 is TGTGCCAGCTCACTACAGACTACATTTAGCACAGATACGCAGTATTTT.

V gene TRBV19 combines with J gene TRBJ2-6, with a weak D call TRBD1 (9 bases). This CDR3 has 24 residues. Trimming removed 3 bases from V and 0 bases from J, with 33 bases in between. Germline V gene data show CDR1 as LNHDA and CDR2 as SQIVND (reference sequence). CDR3 region: CASSISIPGQGSAGVISGANVLTF. CDR3 in DNA: TGTGCCAGTAGTATTTCGATTCCGGGACAGGGCTCAGCGGGAGTGATCTCTGGGGCCAACGTCCTGACTTTC.

The chain carries TRBV2 and TRBJ2-2; D perhaps matches TRBD2 (5 bases). V dropped 11 bases and J dropped 5 bases, with 21 bases sitting between them. The germline V gene has CDR1 SNHLY and CDR2 FYNNEI. The length of the CDR3 is 15 residues. CDR3 bases: TGTGCCGCGCCGCGTGAGGGAGAAGGGACCGGGGAGCTGTTTTTT. The encoded protein is CAAPREGEGTGELFF.

This chain connects TRBV5-1 to TRBJ2-2, with 8 positions matching TRBD1. Germline trimming cut 2 bases from V and 7 bases from J; bases unmatched to any gene: 7. Germline-derived CDR1 and CDR2 are SGHRS and YFSETQ. The length of the CDR3 is 15 residues. In nucleotides, the CDR3 is TGCGCCAGCAGCTTTTATACAGGGGGTAGCGGGGAGCTGTTTTTT. Translated: CASSFYTGGSGELFF.

The V call is TRBV7-9, the J call TRBJ2-3, with a weak D call TRBD2 (7 bases). The ends were cut back, 5 bases at V and 1 base at J, with 13 bases in the middle. Germline loops: CDR1 SEHNR, CDR2 FQNEAQ (reference sequence). This CDR3 contains 15 residues. The CDR3, as DNA: TGTGCCAGCAGCACGGGGGGCCGGGGCACAGATACGCAGTATTTT. Amino acid sequence: CASSTGGRGTDTQYF. The entire variable domain, with the rest obtained from reference TRBV7-9 and TRBJ2-3, is as follows: DTGVSQNPRHKITKRGQNVTFRCDPISEHNRLYWYRQTLGQGPEFLTYFQNEAQLEKSRLLSDRFSAERPKGSFSTLEIQRTEQGDSAMYLCASSTGGRGTDTQYFGPGTRLTVL.

This chain links TRBV9 with TRBJ2-6; D is uncertain. The length of the CDR3 is 15 residues. Germline lookup yields CDR1 SGDLS and CDR2 YYNGEE. Trimming removed 0 bases from V and 1 base from J, with 5 bases in between. The CDR3 sequence is CASSVAGSGANVLTF. CDR3 DNA: TGTGCCAGCAGCGTAGCCGGGTCTGGGGCCAACGTCCTGACTTTC.

V is TRBV5-8 and J is TRBJ1-5, with TRBD1 identical over 11 bases. CDR1 and CDR2 (germline): SGHTS, YDEGEE. The J segment lost 4 bases and the V segment lost 4 bases, leaving 4 bases of the junction unmatched. The CDR3 is 15 amino acids. This CDR3 reads CASSVDRGRNQPQHF. The CDR3 DNA reads TGTGCCAGCAGCGTGGACAGGGGGCGGAATCAGCCCCAGCATTTT.

The chain carries TRBV28 and TRBJ2-1; tentatively, D is TRBD1 (6 bases). Germline CDR1 MDHEN, CDR2 SYDVKM. Trimming removed 4 bases at V and 4 bases at J, with 17 bases between. This CDR3 has 16 residues. CDR3 bases: TGTGCCAGCAGTTCTACCGGGACAAAAAAATACAATGAGCAGTTCTTC. Translated: CASSSTGTKKYNEQFF.

The genes are TRBV30 and TRBJ1-3, with no clear D. The CDR3 has 14 residues. The V end lost 0 bases, the J end lost 2 bases, and 8 bases lay between the germline ends. Germline CDR1 is GTSNPN and CDR2 is SVGIG (reference sequence). The CDR3 spells CAWSVLGAGNTIYF. The CDR3 DNA follows: TGTGCCTGGAGTGTACTTGGTGCTGGAAACACCATATATTTT. Full variable domain (outside the CDR3, taken from reference TRBV30 and TRBJ1-3): SQTIHQWPATLVQPVGSPLSLECTVEGTSNPNLYWYRQAAGRGLQLLFYSVGIGQISSEVPQNLSASRPQDRQFILSSKKLLLSDSGFYLCAWSVLGAGNTIYFGEGSWLTVV.

This chain joins TRBV12-5 and TRBJ1-1; 9 bases agree with TRBD1. The junction had 6 bases not matched to a gene; V was cut back by 6 bases and J by 4 bases. CDR3 length equals 14 residues. CDR1 is LGHNT, CDR2 FRNRAP, per germline. CDR3 coding DNA: TGTGCTAGTGGGCCCACAGGGGGCATCACTGAAGCTTTCTTT. Amino acids: CASGPTGGITEAFF.

The chain joins TRBV30 to TRBJ1-3, with D unclear. Per the germline V gene, CDR1 is GTSNPN and CDR2 is SVGIG (reference sequence). This CDR3 is built from 14 residues. V dropped 5 bases and J dropped 0 bases, with 11 bases sitting between them. As DNA, the CDR3 is TGTGCCTGGGAGGGTGGGATCTCTGGAAACACCATATATTTT. This sequence encodes CAWEGGISGNTIYF.